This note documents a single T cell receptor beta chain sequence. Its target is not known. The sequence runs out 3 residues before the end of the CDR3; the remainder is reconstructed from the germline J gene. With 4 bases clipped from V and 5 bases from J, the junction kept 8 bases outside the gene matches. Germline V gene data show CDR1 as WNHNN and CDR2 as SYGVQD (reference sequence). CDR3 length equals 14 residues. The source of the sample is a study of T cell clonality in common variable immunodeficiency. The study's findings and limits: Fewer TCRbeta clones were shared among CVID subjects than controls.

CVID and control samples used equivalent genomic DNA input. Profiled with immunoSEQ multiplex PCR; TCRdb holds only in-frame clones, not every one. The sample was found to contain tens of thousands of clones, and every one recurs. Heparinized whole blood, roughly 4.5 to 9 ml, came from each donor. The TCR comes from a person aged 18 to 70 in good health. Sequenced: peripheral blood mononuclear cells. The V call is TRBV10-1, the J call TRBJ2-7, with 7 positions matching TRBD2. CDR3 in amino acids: CASSVAGARHEQYF. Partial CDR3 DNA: TGCGCCAGCAGTGTGGCGGGAGCCCGTCACGAG.